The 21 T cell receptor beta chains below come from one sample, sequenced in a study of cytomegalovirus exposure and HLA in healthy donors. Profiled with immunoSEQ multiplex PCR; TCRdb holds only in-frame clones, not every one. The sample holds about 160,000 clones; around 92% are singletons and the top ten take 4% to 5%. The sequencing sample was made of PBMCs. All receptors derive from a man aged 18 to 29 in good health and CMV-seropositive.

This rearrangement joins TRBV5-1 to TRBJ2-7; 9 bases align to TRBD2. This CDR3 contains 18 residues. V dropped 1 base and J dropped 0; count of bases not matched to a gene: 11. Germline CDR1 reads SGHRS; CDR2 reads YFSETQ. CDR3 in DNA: TGCGCCAGCAGCTTGAATAGCGGGAGTTTCACCAGCTCCTACGAGCAGTACTTC. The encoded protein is CASSLNSGSFTSSYEQYF. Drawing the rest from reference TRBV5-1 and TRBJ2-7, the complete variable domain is KAGVTQTPRYLIKTRGQQVTLSCSPISGHRSVSWYQQTPGQGLQFLFEYFSETQRNKGNFPGRFSGRQFSNSRSEMNVSTLELGDSALYLCASSLNSGSFTSSYEQYFGPGTRLTVT.

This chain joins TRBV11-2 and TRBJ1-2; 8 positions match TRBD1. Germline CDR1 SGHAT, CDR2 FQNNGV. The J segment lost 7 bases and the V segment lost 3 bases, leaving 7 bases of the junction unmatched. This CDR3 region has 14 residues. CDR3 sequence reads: CASSLPTGASGYTF. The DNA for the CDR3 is TGTGCCAGCAGCTTGCCGACAGGGGCGAGTGGCTACACCTTC.

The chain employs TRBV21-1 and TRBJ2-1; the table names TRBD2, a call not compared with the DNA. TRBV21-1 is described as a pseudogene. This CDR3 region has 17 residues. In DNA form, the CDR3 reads TGTGCCAGCAGCAAAGATAAGGGACTCAGCTCCTACAATGAGCAGTTCTTC. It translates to CASSKDKGLSSYNEQFF.

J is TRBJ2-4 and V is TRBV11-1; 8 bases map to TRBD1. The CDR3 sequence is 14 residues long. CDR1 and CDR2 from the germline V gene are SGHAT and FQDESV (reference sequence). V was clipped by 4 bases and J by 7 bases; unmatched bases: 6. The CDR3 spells CASSSQGAVNIQYF. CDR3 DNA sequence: TGTGCCAGCAGCTCCCAGGGGGCAGTCAACATTCAGTACTTC.

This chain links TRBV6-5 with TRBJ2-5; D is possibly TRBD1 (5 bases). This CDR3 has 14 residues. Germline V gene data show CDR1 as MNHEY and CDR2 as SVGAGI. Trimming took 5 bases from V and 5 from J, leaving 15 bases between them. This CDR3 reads CASSDPRGPETQYF. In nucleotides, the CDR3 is TGTGCCAGCAGTGACCCTAGGGGCCCCGAGACCCAGTACTTC.

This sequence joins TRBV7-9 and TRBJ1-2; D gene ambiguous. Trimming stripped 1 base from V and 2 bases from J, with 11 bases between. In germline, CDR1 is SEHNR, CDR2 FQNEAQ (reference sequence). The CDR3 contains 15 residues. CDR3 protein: CASSLGWSMNYGYTF. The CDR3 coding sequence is TGTGCCAGCAGCTTAGGGTGGAGTATGAACTATGGCTACACCTTC.

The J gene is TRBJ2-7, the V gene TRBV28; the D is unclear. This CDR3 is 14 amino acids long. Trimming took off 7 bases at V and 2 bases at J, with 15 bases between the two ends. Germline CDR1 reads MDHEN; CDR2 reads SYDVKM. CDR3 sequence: CASTNPTRTYEQYF. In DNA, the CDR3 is TGTGCCAGCACGAACCCTACTCGAACCTACGAGCAGTACTTC. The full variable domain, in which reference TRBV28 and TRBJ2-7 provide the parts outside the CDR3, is DVKVTQSSRYLVKRTGEKVFLECVQDMDHENMFWYRQDPGLGLRLIYFSYDVKMKEKGDIPEGYSVSREKKERFSLILESASTNQTSMYLCASTNPTRTYEQYFGPGTRLTVT.

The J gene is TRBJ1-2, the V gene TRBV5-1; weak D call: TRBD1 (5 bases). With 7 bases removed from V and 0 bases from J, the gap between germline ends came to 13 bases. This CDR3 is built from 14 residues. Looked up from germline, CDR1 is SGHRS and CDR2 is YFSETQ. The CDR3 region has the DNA TGCGCCAGCTCAGAACCAGGGACTAACTATGGCTACACCTTC. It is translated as CASSEPGTNYGYTF.

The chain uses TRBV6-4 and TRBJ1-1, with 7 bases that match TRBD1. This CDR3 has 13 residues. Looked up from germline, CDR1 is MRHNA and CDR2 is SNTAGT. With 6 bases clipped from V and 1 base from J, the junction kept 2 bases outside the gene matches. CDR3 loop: CASRGQSNTEAFF. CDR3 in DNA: TGTGCCAGCAGGGGACAGTCGAACACTGAAGCTTTCTTT.

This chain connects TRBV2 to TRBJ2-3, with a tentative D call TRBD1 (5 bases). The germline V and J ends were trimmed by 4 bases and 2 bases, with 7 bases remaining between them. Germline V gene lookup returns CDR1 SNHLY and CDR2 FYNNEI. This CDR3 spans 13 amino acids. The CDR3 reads CASSVGLTDTQYF. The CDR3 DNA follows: TGTGCCAGCAGTGTGGGGCTCACAGATACGCAGTATTTT.

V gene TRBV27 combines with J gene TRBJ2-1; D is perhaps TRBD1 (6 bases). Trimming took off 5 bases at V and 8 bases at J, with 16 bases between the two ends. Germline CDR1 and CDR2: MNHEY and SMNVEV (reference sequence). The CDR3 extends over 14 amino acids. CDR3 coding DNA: TGTGCCAGCAGTCACCGGACAGTAGGCCATGAGCAGTTCTTC. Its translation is CASSHRTVGHEQFF.

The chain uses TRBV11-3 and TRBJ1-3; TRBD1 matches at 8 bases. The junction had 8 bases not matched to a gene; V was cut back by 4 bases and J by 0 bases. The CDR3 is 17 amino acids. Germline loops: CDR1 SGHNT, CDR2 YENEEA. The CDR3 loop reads CASSSSGTGTSGNTIYF. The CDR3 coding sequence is TGTGCCAGCAGCTCCTCCGGGACAGGAACCTCTGGAAACACCATATATTTT.

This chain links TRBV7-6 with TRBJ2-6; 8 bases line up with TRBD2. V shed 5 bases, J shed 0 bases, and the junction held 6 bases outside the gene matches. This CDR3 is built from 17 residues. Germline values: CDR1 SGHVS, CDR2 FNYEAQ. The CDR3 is CASSTSGSLSGANVLTF. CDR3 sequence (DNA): TGTGCCAGCAGCACTAGCGGCAGCCTCTCTGGGGCCAACGTCCTGACTTTC.

In DNA, the CDR3 is TGCGCCAGCAGCCCTGACACAGGGGGCAGGAACGAGCAGTACTTC. Protein product: CASSPDTGGRNEQYF. This chain uses TRBV5-1 with TRBJ2-7; 9 bases map to TRBD1. Germline values: CDR1 SGHRS, CDR2 YFSETQ. V shed 4 bases and J 5 bases; nucleotides not matched to a gene: 10. The CDR3 contains 15 residues.

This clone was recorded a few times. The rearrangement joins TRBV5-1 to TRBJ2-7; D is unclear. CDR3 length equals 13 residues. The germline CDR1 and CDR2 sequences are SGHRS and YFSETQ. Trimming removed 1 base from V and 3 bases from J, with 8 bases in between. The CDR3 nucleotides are TGCGCCAGCAGCTTGACAGTTGACTACGAGCAGTACTTC. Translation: CASSLTVDYEQYF.

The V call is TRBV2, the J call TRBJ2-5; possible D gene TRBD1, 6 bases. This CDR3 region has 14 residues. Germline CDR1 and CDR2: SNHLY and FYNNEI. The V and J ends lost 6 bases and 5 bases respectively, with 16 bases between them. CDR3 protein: CASSTGTFYETQYF. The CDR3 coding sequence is TGTGCCAGCAGCACCGGGACATTTTATGAGACCCAGTACTTC.

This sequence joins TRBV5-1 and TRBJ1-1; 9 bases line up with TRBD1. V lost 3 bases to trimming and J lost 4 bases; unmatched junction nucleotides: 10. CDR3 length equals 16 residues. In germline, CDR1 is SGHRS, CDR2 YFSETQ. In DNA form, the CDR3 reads TGCGCCAGCAGCTGGGGGCGGGGACAGGGTCGCACTGAAGCTTTCTTT. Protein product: CASSWGRGQGRTEAFF.

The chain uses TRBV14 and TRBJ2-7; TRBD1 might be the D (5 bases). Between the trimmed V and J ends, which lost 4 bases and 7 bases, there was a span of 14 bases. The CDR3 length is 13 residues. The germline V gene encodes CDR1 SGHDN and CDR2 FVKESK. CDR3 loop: CASSRSFTGEQYF. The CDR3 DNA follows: TGTGCCAGCAGCCGTTCCTTTACAGGAGAGCAGTACTTC.

The DNA for the CDR3 is TGTGCCAGTAGTACTACTAGCGGGAGTTTCTTCGAGCAGTACTTC. It encodes CASSTTSGSFFEQYF. The chain couples TRBV19 to TRBJ2-7; 11 nucleotides line up with TRBD2. The CDR3 length is 15 residues. Trimming cost V 4 bases and J 6 bases; bases outside gene matches: 8. Looked up from germline, CDR1 is LNHDA and CDR2 is SQIVND (reference sequence).

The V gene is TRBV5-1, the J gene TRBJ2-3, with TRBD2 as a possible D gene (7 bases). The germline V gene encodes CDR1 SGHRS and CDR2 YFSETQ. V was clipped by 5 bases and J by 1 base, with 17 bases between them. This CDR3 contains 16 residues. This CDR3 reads CASRSGLEGGTDTQYF. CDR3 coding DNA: TGCGCCAGCAGGTCCGGACTAGAGGGGGGCACAGATACGCAGTATTTT.

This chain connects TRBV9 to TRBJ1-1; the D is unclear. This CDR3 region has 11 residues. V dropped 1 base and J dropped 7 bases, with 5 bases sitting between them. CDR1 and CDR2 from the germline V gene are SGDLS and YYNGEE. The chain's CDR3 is CASSVFHEAFF. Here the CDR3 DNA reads TGTGCCAGCAGCGTATTCCATGAAGCTTTCTTT.